A single T cell receptor (beta chain) is shown here with its context. Some clones are missing from TCRdb's copy, which holds only in-frame ones; the method was immunoSEQ multiplex PCR. The table lists roughly 58,000 clones, roughly 84% of them singletons, with over 0.55% in the top ten. This record comes from a study of OX40 agonist ivuxolimab in advanced cancers. In the study overall: Treatment received earlier with anti-PD-1, anti-PD-L1 or anti-CTLA-4 agents was allowed, and approximately 40% had some.

The sequenced sample was CD4+ or CD8+ T cells sorted from blood, obtained in a trial of the OX40 agonist ivuxolimab. The TCR sequence derives from an adult with an advanced solid tumor such as melanoma, head and neck, liver or kidney cancer.

The CDR3 coding sequence is TGTGCCAGTAGCATCAAAATGAGGGACACTGAAGCTTTCTTT. Translated: CASSIKMRDTEAFF. The chain couples TRBV19 to TRBJ1-1; no definite D call. The germline gives CDR1 LNHDA, CDR2 SQIVND (reference sequence). This CDR3 spans 14 amino acids. V dropped 6 bases and J dropped 3 bases, with 14 bases sitting between them.